The entry below gives a single T cell receptor beta chain sequence along with its context. Its cognate antigen is unknown. V lost 0 bases and J 9 bases, leaving 12 bases between the germline ends. The CDR3 loop spans 14 amino acids. Germline CDR1 is GTSNPN and CDR2 is SVGIG (reference sequence). The record originates from a study of CD8+ T cells in alopecia areata. Whole-study context: Tofacitinib lasted 6 to 18 months, then 6 months off drug.

Researchers took lesional scalp punch biopsies and peripheral blood from people who were alopecia areata patients. Sequencing relied on a cDNA template that was reverse transcribed from extracted RNA. The assay was immunoSEQ multiplex PCR, and TCRdb's table has in-frame clones only and misses some. There are about 11,000 clones in the sample; under 65% occur only once, and less than 15% lies in the top ten. Study-wide results and caveats: TCRs were shared less clearly across patients than in mice, possibly for HLA-related reasons. Relative to normal scalp, lesional scalp, especially alopecia totalis/universalis, showed higher clonality. Scalp samples also yield sequences from resident alphabeta T cells of normal skin.

The V call is TRBV30, the J call TRBJ1-6; D is uncertain. Specimen: skin. The clonotype comes from a human donor with alopecia areata. The CDR3 coding sequence is TGTGCCTGGAGTGTACAAGTGAGTGGTTCACCCCTCCACTTT. It is translated as CAWSVQVSGSPLHF.